This TCR beta chain was identified during a study of T cell repertoires in aging, cancer and after chemotherapy. TRB rearrangements spanning V, D and J were amplified using mixed TRB-A/B primers. TCRdb fed the multiplex PCR reads into MiXCR, producing one record per CDR3 protein. The sample has several thousand distinct CDR3 sequences, approximately 30% seen once. Germline assignment: CDR1 GTSNPN and CDR2 SVGIG (reference sequence). The CDR3 runs 12 residues. The V and J ends lost 2 bases and 2 bases respectively, with 4 bases between them. Amplification of TCR beta used genomic DNA extracted from peripheral blood.

The chain joins TRBV30 to TRBJ1-5; D not certain. The specimen was blood. This receptor was identified in a human donor with a blood cancer. CDR3 in DNA: TGTGCCTGGAGTAGAGGCAATCAGCCCCAGCATTTT. Its protein product is CAWSRGNQPQHF.